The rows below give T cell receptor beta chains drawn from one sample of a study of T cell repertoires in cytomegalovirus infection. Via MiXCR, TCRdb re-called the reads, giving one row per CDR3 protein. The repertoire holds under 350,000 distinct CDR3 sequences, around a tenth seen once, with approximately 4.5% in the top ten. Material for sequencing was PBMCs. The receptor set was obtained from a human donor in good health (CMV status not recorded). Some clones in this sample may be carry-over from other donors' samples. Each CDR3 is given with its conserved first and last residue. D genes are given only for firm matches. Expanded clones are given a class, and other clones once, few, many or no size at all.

CDR3 protein: CASSLLGAGVRGTGELFF
CDR3 DNA: TGTGCCAGCAGCTTACTCGGAGCGGGAGTTAGAGGGACCGGGGAGCTGTTTTTT
J gene: TRBJ2-2
clone size: -
D gene: TRBD2
V gene: TRBV7-2

CDR3 protein: CASSFGDVQGNEQFF
CDR3 DNA: TGTGCCAGCAGTTTTGGTGACGTCCAAGGCAATGAGCAGTTCTTC
J gene: TRBJ2-1
clone size: -
D gene: -
V gene: TRBV12-3/TRBV12-4

CDR3 protein: CASSLDSVDEQFF
CDR3 DNA: TGCGCCAGCAGCTTGGATAGCGTAGATGAGCAGTTCTTC
J gene: TRBJ2-1
clone size: -
D gene: -
V gene: TRBV5-1

CDR3 protein: CASSQEDRTDSPYEQYF
CDR3 DNA: TGCGCCAGCAGCCAAGAGGATAGAACGGACAGTCCCTACGAGCAGTACTTC
J gene: TRBJ2-7
clone size: many
D gene: -
V gene: TRBV4-1

CDR3 protein: CASSQPPGQIIAKNIQYF
CDR3 DNA: TGCGCCAGCAGCCAACCCCCGGGACAGATTATAGCCAAAAACATTCAGTACTTC
J gene: TRBJ2-4
clone size: -
D gene: TRBD1
V gene: TRBV4-1

CDR3 protein: CASSLPAGFRHEQFF
CDR3 DNA: TGTGCCAGTAGTCTCCCAGCGGGATTTAGGCATGAGCAGTTCTTC
J gene: TRBJ2-1
clone size: -
D gene: TRBD2
V gene: TRBV19

CDR3 protein: CASSQDRGLADEQFF
CDR3 DNA: TGTGCCAGCAGCCAAGATCGGGGTCTAGCGGATGAGCAGTTCTTC
J gene: TRBJ2-1
clone size: many
D gene: TRBD2
V gene: TRBV4-2

CDR3 protein: CASSFSGQGNIQYF
CDR3 DNA: TGTGCCAGCAGTTTCTCTGGACAGGGAAACATTCAGTACTTC
J gene: TRBJ2-4
clone size: few
D gene: TRBD1
V gene: TRBV28

CDR3 protein: CASTRDRAYYGYTF
CDR3 DNA: TGTGCCAGCACCAGGGACAGGGCTTATTATGGCTACACCTTC
J gene: TRBJ1-2
clone size: few
D gene: TRBD1
V gene: TRBV12-3/TRBV12-4

CDR3 protein: CASAGLAAGELFF
CDR3 DNA: TGCGCCAGCGCGGGACTAGCGGCCGGGGAGCTGTTTTTT
J gene: TRBJ2-2
clone size: few
D gene: TRBD2
V gene: TRBV10-1

CDR3 protein: CASSRTGLDTDTQYF
CDR3 DNA: TGTGCCAGCAGCAGGACAGGGCTGGACACAGATACGCAGTATTTT
J gene: TRBJ2-3
clone size: few
D gene: TRBD1
V gene: TRBV7-9

CDR3 protein: CASSLTPGAYEQYF
CDR3 DNA: TGTGCCAGCAGCTTAACCCCGGGGGCCTACGAGCAGTACTTC
J gene: TRBJ2-7
clone size: many
D gene: -
V gene: TRBV7-6

CDR3 protein: CASSLPGFQPQHF
CDR3 DNA: TGTGCCAGCAGCTTACCGGGTTTCCAGCCCCAGCATTTT
J gene: TRBJ1-5
clone size: many
D gene: -
V gene: TRBV7-2

CDR3 protein: CASSHYFSTSGYNEQFF
CDR3 DNA: TGTGCCAGCAGCCATTATTTTTCGACTAGCGGGTACAATGAGCAGTTCTTC
J gene: TRBJ2-1
clone size: -
D gene: TRBD2
V gene: TRBV3-1

CDR3 protein: CASSLGVASTINEQYF
CDR3 DNA: TGTGCCAGCAGCTTAGGGGTGGCATCCACAATAAACGAGCAGTACTTC
J gene: TRBJ2-7
clone size: few
D gene: -
V gene: TRBV7-6

CDR3 protein: CASSGQLSGGTQYF
CDR3 DNA: TGTGCCAGCAGCGGGCAGCTGTCAGGGGGAACGCAGTATTTT
J gene: TRBJ2-3
clone size: many
D gene: TRBD1
V gene: TRBV6-1

CDR3 protein: CASSYEGGRAVEQFF
CDR3 DNA: TGTGCCAGCAGTTACGAGGGCGGGAGGGCCGTAGAGCAGTTCTTC
J gene: TRBJ2-1
clone size: -
D gene: TRBD2
V gene: TRBV6-2/TRBV6-3

CDR3 protein: CASSLALYNEQFF
CDR3 DNA: TGTGCCAGCAGCTTAGCACTTTACAATGAGCAGTTCTTC
J gene: TRBJ2-1
clone size: many
D gene: -
V gene: TRBV7-2

CDR3 protein: CASRRSTSSTDTQYF
CDR3 DNA: TGCGCCAGCAGACGAAGCACCTCTAGCACAGATACGCAGTATTTT
J gene: TRBJ2-3
clone size: -
D gene: -
V gene: TRBV4-3

CDR3 protein: CASQPRGRGNSGNTIYF
CDR3 DNA: TGTGCCAGCCAACCCCGGGGGCGGGGGAACTCTGGAAACACCATATATTTT
J gene: TRBJ1-3
clone size: -
D gene: -
V gene: TRBV27

CDR3 protein: CASSHEGRWETQYF
CDR3 DNA: TGTGCCAGCAGCCACGAGGGACGATGGGAGACCCAGTACTTC
J gene: TRBJ2-5
clone size: many
D gene: -
V gene: TRBV5-4

CDR3 protein: CSALRLAGSTDTQYF
CDR3 DNA: TGCAGTGCTCTACGCTTAGCGGGGAGCACAGATACGCAGTATTTT
J gene: TRBJ2-3
clone size: many
D gene: TRBD2
V gene: TRBV20-1

CDR3 protein: CASTGGKAYEQYF
CDR3 DNA: TGTGCCAGCACGGGAGGGAAGGCCTACGAGCAGTACTTC
J gene: TRBJ2-7
clone size: -
D gene: TRBD2
V gene: TRBV6-5

CDR3 protein: CASSLGGGGLNTIYF
CDR3 DNA: TGTGCCAGCAGCCTAGGGGGTGGAGGGTTGAACACCATATATTTT
J gene: TRBJ1-3
clone size: many
D gene: -
V gene: TRBV7-2